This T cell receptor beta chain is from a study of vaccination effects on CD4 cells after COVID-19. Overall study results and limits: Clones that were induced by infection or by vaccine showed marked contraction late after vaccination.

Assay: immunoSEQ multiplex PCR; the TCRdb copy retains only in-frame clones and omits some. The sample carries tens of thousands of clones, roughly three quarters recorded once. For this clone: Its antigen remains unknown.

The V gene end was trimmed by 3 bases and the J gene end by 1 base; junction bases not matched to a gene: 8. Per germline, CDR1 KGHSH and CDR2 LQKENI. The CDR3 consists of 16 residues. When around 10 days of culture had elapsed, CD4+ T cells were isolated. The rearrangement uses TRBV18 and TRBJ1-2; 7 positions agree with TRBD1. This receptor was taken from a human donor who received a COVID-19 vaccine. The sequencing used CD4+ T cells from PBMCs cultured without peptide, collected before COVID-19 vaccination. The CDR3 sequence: CASSPTGSKINYGYTF. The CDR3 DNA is TGTGCCAGCTCACCGACAGGGAGTAAAATTAACTATGGCTACACCTTC. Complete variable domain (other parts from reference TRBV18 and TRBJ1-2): NAGVMQNPRHLVRRRGQEARLRCSPMKGHSHVYWYRQLPEEGLKFMVYLQKENIIDESGMPKERFSAEFPKEGPSILRIQQVVRGDSAAYFCASSPTGSKINYGYTFGSGTRLTVV.